This TCR beta chain was captured by sequencing in a study of blood T cell repertoires in COVID-19. Study context: Material from acute and convalescent COVID-19 was sourced from the United States, Italy and Spain. Sources were T cells, B-cell-depleted T cells, or PBMCs; the material itself was cDNA or gDNA.

The CDR3 consists of 16 residues. The V end was cut by 5 bases, the J end by 0 bases, with 17 bases between. Germline values: CDR1 LNHDA, CDR2 SQIVND (reference sequence). Original processing methods: Estimation of nucleated cell counts relied on the amplification of reference gene primers. Assay used: immunoSEQ multiplex PCR; TCRdb lists only in-frame clones, some missing. D and trimming were read from the DNA, whereas the V and J calls and clone size are those reported in that table. The sample has around 330,000 clones, 85% to 90% seen once. This receptor was identified in a woman aged 50 to 60 with active or convalescent COVID-19. Sample: peripheral blood. J is TRBJ2-7 and V is TRBV19; D might be TRBD1 (6 bases). Written as DNA, the CDR3 is TGTGCCAGTAGTGGGGGACACGGGACCCTCTCCTACGAGCAGTACTTC. Translating it yields CASSGGHGTLSYEQYF.